This T cell receptor (beta chain) was sequenced during a study of T cell responses to AZD1222 COVID-19 vaccine. Study-wide results and caveats: The repertoires were collected only after the peak T cell response.

With 3 bases removed from V and 1 base from J, the gap between germline ends came to 16 bases. From germline, CDR1 is LGHNA and CDR2 YNFKEQ. This CDR3 contains 17 residues. The assay was immunoSEQ multiplex PCR, and TCRdb's table has in-frame clones only and misses some. This table has around 150,000 clones, more than 90% appearing once. In this sample, this clone is large. Its antigen remains unknown. Sequenced here: peripheral blood, sampled 28 days after the second AZD1222 dose. The sequence derives from an adult who received the AZD1222 COVID-19 vaccine. The genes are TRBV4-2 and TRBJ1-5; D perhaps matches TRBD1 (5 bases). The DNA for the CDR3 is TGTGCCAGCAGCCAGGTTCCCGGGGGGGGAAGCAATCAGCCCCAGCATTTT. Translated, it gives CASSQVPGGGSNQPQHF.